This TCR beta chain derives from a study of Tregs in tolerant kidney transplant recipients. The study's findings and limits: For some patients, primers changed over time, blocking nucleotide-level comparison. Biological reproducibility was not directly addressed, but technical replication error appeared minimal. Expanding Tregs on activated donor B cells appeared to best identify donor-specific TCRbeta clones.

Germline V lookup: CDR1 MNHEY, CDR2 SVGAGI. The CDR3 has 13 amino acids. Trimming took 5 bases from V and 5 from J, leaving 12 bases between them. Data came from immunoSEQ multiplex PCR; TCRdb stores just in-frame clones and leaves some out. There are about 110,000 clones in the sample; almost 90% occur only once, and 0.3% to 0.4% lies in the top ten. Concerning this clone itself: Its antigen is unknown.

This material consisted of CD4+ T cells from blood, taken before the transplant. V is TRBV6-5 and J is TRBJ1-1; no firm D call. The source is a human donor who received a combined kidney and bone marrow transplant. CDR3 protein: CASSRPGGTEAFF. CDR3 DNA sequence: TGTGCCAGCAGTCGTCCCGGAGGGACTGAAGCTTTCTTT.